A selection of T cell receptor beta chains follows, all from one sample in a study of blood T cells in healthy people across ages. Each CDR3 protein is one row after TCRdb ran MiXCR on the 5' RACE reads. The sample holds approximately 780,000 distinct CDR3 sequences, more than 25% seen once. This same sample was also taken into another study, of T cells of mothers and their children.

Material for sequencing was blood. Receptors originate from a boy aged 10-17 years in good health. The CDR3 runs from the conserved cysteine through the conserved F or W. Fields, in order: V gene, J gene, CDR3 protein.

V gene: TRBV3-1
J gene: TRBJ2-3
CDR3 protein: CASSHSADTQYF

V gene: TRBV30
J gene: TRBJ2-7
CDR3 protein: CAWSRAFPYEQYF

V gene: TRBV5-1
J gene: TRBJ1-2
CDR3 protein: CASSPDRGLGYGYTF

V gene: TRBV6-6
J gene: TRBJ2-7
CDR3 protein: CASSPPGSSYEQYF

V gene: TRBV20-1
J gene: TRBJ1-2
CDR3 protein: CSARDKDRGQRWYGYTF

V gene: TRBV7-9
J gene: TRBJ1-5
CDR3 protein: CASSPRGSNQPQHF

V gene: TRBV29-1
J gene: TRBJ2-7
CDR3 protein: CSVEGERDSYEQYF

V gene: TRBV5-6
J gene: TRBJ2-7
CDR3 protein: CASSLGIAGPGYEQYF

V gene: TRBV4-1
J gene: TRBJ2-7
CDR3 protein: CASSQVSDGVPDYEQYF

V gene: TRBV6-2/TRBV6-3
J gene: TRBJ2-2
CDR3 protein: CASSYYGYGYTFGSGTPGSCFF

V gene: TRBV20-1
J gene: TRBJ2-3
CDR3 protein: CSAGGNADTQYF

V gene: TRBV15
J gene: TRBJ1-6
CDR3 protein: CATSRDNSPLHF

V gene: TRBV27
J gene: TRBJ2-2
CDR3 protein: CASSREGLRATGELFF

V gene: TRBV5-1
J gene: TRBJ2-1
CDR3 protein: CASSMTGGAYNEQFF

V gene: TRBV12-3/TRBV12-4
J gene: .
CDR3 protein: CASSLVGTHQETQYF

V gene: TRBV28
J gene: TRBJ2-1
CDR3 protein: CASLSGQGHNEQLF

V gene: TRBV7-2
J gene: TRBJ2-7
CDR3 protein: CASSPWGAGTYEQYF

V gene: TRBV10-3
J gene: TRBJ2-2
CDR3 protein: CAISEGGPPGGELFF

V gene: TRBV6-4
J gene: TRBJ2-2
CDR3 protein: CASSDGASGELFF

V gene: TRBV24-1
J gene: TRBJ2-1
CDR3 protein: CATSDPDRGHLVNEQFF

V gene: TRBV4-1
J gene: TRBJ2-5
CDR3 protein: CASSQPSGQETQYF

V gene: TRBV5-1
J gene: TRBJ1-1
CDR3 protein: CASSLYWGRSNTEAFF

V gene: TRBV6-2/TRBV6-3
J gene: TRBJ1-5
CDR3 protein: CASSRDPDSNQPQHF

V gene: TRBV5-1
J gene: TRBJ1-1
CDR3 protein: CASSYLGSKGEAFF

V gene: TRBV7-9
J gene: TRBJ1-4
CDR3 protein: CASSLWRVSTNEKLFF

V gene: TRBV29-1
J gene: .
CDR3 protein: CSVGAGVPYEQYF

V gene: TRBV7-9
J gene: TRBJ1-2
CDR3 protein: CATGQEVNYGYTF

V gene: TRBV3-1
J gene: TRBJ2-7
CDR3 protein: CASSRETGGSYEQYF

V gene: TRBV7-3
J gene: TRBJ2-1
CDR3 protein: CASSLTGKVNEQFF

V gene: TRBV6-5
J gene: TRBJ1-2
CDR3 protein: CASSYFRSANYGYTF

V gene: TRBV12-3/TRBV12-4
J gene: TRBJ2-3
CDR3 protein: CASSTPQGARTDTQYF

V gene: TRBV7-2
J gene: TRBJ2-7
CDR3 protein: CASSLASGGSYEQYF

V gene: TRBV6-5
J gene: .
CDR3 protein: CASSPDRNLYNEQFF

V gene: TRBV21-1
J gene: TRBJ2-7
CDR3 protein: CASSKAKDRFYYEQYF

V gene: TRBV4-1
J gene: TRBJ2-7
CDR3 protein: CASSQDPNRGINYEQYF

V gene: TRBV11-3
J gene: TRBJ2-7
CDR3 protein: CASSSGQGASEQYF

V gene: TRBV20-1
J gene: TRBJ2-1
CDR3 protein: CSPSGGSYNEQFF

V gene: TRBV29-1
J gene: TRBJ2-5
CDR3 protein: CSVQPKETQYF

V gene: TRBV2
J gene: TRBJ2-3
CDR3 protein: CASSEEAGVKDSQYF

V gene: TRBV4-1
J gene: TRBJ2-7
CDR3 protein: CASSQVYQQGPNNEQYF

V gene: TRBV20-1
J gene: TRBJ1-4
CDR3 protein: CSATSGGEKLFF

V gene: TRBV28
J gene: TRBJ2-1
CDR3 protein: CASSWNRGLPYNEQFF

V gene: TRBV3-1
J gene: TRBJ1-1
CDR3 protein: CASSQGTGDMNTEAFF

V gene: TRBV18
J gene: TRBJ1-3
CDR3 protein: CASSPPGIVGNTIYF

V gene: TRBV14
J gene: TRBJ2-5
CDR3 protein: CASSQDFGFQETQYF

V gene: TRBV5-5
J gene: TRBJ2-7
CDR3 protein: CASSFGASGYEQYF

V gene: TRBV10-3
J gene: TRBJ2-5
CDR3 protein: CAISQQASGGRETQYF

V gene: TRBV7-9
J gene: TRBJ1-1
CDR3 protein: CASSPMDRGVTEAFF

V gene: TRBV2
J gene: TRBJ2-5
CDR3 protein: CASTPGQGPWETQYF

V gene: TRBV6-1
J gene: TRBJ2-7
CDR3 protein: CASSDRGNEQYF